The subject of this entry is one T cell receptor beta chain. Its cognate antigen is unknown. This sample is drawn from a study of shared clonotypes between healthy human individuals. Study results and limitations: Rarefaction showed that sequencing of sorted subsets was incomplete (despite large depth). Naive CD4 clonotypes were shared across a handful of donors at about 5.3%.

The CDR3 has 16 amino acids. Germline CDR1 is SGHRS and CDR2 is YFSETQ. The V gene end was trimmed by 4 bases and the J gene end by 1 base; junction bases not matched to a gene: 6. Donors comprised healthy HIV-negative adults lacking recent acute infections or vaccinations. Sequencing used immunoSEQ multiplex PCR; TCRdb keeps in-frame clones, though not all of them. Of 2,500,000 or so clones in the sample, about nine tenths are singletons; the top ten hold 0.37%. The sequenced material came from naive CD4+ T cells from PBMCs. Subset: CD45RA+ positively selected. The chain recombines TRBV5-1 with TRBJ2-5; TRBD2 matches at 11 bases. This clonotype was obtained from a young man in good health. Some clones in this sample may be carry-over from other donors' samples. CDR3 protein: CASSQLAGVAQETQYF. CDR3 coding DNA: TGCGCCAGCAGCCAACTAGCGGGAGTTGCCCAAGAGACCCAGTACTTC.